The 7 T cell receptor beta chains below all came from one sample that was sequenced in a study of shared clonotypes between healthy human individuals. Data came from immunoSEQ multiplex PCR; TCRdb stores just in-frame clones and leaves some out. The table lists fewer than 2.5 million clones, approximately 93% of them singletons. The source material was naive CD4+ T cells from PBMCs. Subset given: CD45RA+ positively selected. These receptors were collected from a man younger than 30 in good health. Some clones in this sample may be carry-over from other donors' samples.

This chain uses TRBV5-1 with TRBJ1-4; D unclear. The CDR3 loop spans 14 amino acids. Looked up from germline, CDR1 is SGHRS and CDR2 is YFSETQ. Trimming left V 4 bases short and J 4 bases short, with 11 bases between. CDR3 region: CASSQDGFNEKLFF. CDR3 bases: TGCGCCAGCAGCCAGGACGGATTTAATGAAAAACTGTTTTTT. Based on the CDR3 plus reference TRBV5-1 and TRBJ1-4, the full variable domain is KAGVTQTPRYLIKTRGQQVTLSCSPISGHRSVSWYQQTPGQGLQFLFEYFSETQRNKGNFPGRFSGRQFSNSRSEMNVSTLELGDSALYLCASSQDGFNEKLFFGSGTQLSVL.

This clone was detected only a few times. Other DNA sequences in this sample translate to the same CDR3. The chain employs TRBV29-1 and TRBJ1-1; 7 bases line up with TRBD1. Trimming removed 6 bases from V and 4 bases from J; junction bases left unmatched: 5. There are 12 residues in the CDR3. Germline CDR1 and CDR2: SQVTM and ANQGSEA. CDR3 DNA: TGCAGCGTAGCGACAGGGCCCACTGAAGCTTTCTTT. Its translation: CSVATGPTEAFF.

V gene TRBV28 combines with J gene TRBJ1-5; D might be TRBD1 (5 bases). V lost 2 bases, J lost 6 bases, and 17 bases lay in between. Germline V gene data show CDR1 as MDHEN and CDR2 as SYDVKM. The CDR3 spans 16 residues. This chain's CDR3 is CASSLGRRVSVQPQHF. The CDR3 region has the DNA TGTGCCAGCAGTTTAGGTCGCAGGGTATCGGTTCAGCCCCAGCATTTT.

This rearrangement joins TRBV28 to TRBJ2-1, with D possibly matching TRBD2 (5 bases). CDR1 and CDR2 (germline): MDHEN, SYDVKM. V lost 2 bases to trimming and J lost 7 bases, with 15 bases between them. This CDR3 has 15 amino acids. CDR3 sequence: CASSLVREGVNEQFF. CDR3 bases: TGTGCCAGCAGTTTAGTAAGAGAGGGTGTGAATGAGCAGTTCTTC.

The chain employs TRBV9 and TRBJ2-7, with TRBD2 as a possible D gene (5 bases). CDR3 length: 15 residues. The V and J ends lost 4 bases and 1 base respectively, with 15 bases between them. The germline V gene has CDR1 SGDLS and CDR2 YYNGEE. CDR3: CASSPQRDPSYEQYF. The CDR3 region has the DNA TGTGCCAGCAGCCCCCAGAGGGATCCATCCTACGAGCAGTACTTC.

This clone was found once. V is TRBV11-2 and J is TRBJ1-5; a possible D gene is TRBD1 (6 bases). This CDR3 comprises 14 residues. CDR1 SGHAT and CDR2 FQNNGV come from the germline V gene. V lost 2 bases, J lost 6 bases, and 11 bases lay in between. CDR3 coding DNA: TGTGCCAGCAGCTTATCAGGGGTAGGTCAGCCCCAGCATTTT. The encoded protein is CASSLSGVGQPQHF.

The chain joins TRBV6-1 to TRBJ1-1; D unclear. The V gene's germline CDR1 is MNHNS and CDR2 SASEGT. V was cut by 3 bases and J by 9 bases, with 14 bases left in between. There are 13 residues in the CDR3. CDR3 residues: CASSEGQLFKAFF. The CDR3 DNA sequence: TGTGCCAGCAGTGAGGGCCAGCTATTCAAAGCTTTCTTT.